These T cell receptor beta chains were read from a single sample in a study of CD8+CD57+ T cells in acquired aplastic anemia. One entry per CDR3 protein results from TCRdb running MiXCR on the reads. The sample has around 200,000 distinct CDR3 sequences; roughly 50% are singletons. Sequencing was carried out using sorted CD4+, CD8+, or CD8+CD57+ T cells (not recorded which) from PBMCs. The receptor set was obtained from a human donor with aplastic anemia. Both conserved end residues are part of each CDR3. The D gene is left open where the match is weak. Expanded clones are given a class, and other clones once, few, many or no size at all.

j_call	clone_size	v_call	d_call	cdr3_nt	cdr3_aa
TRBJ1-1	many	TRBV6-1	-	TGTGCCAGCGTCCGGGGTCCCGGTGGCACTGAAGCTTTCTTT	CASVRGPGGTEAFF
TRBJ1-2	-	TRBV2	-	TGTGCCAGCAGCGACGGGGGTTATTCTGGCTACACCTTC	CASSDGGYSGYTF
TRBJ2-7	-	TRBV5-4	TRBD1	TGTGCCAGCAGCTCAGCGACAGGGGGCCACGAGCAGTACTTC	CASSSATGGHEQYF
TRBJ1-4	-	TRBV19	-	TGTGCCAGTAGTATAGCGACAGCCTCTAATGAAAAACTGTTTTTT	CASSIATASNEKLFF
TRBJ1-6	-	TRBV10-2	-	TGCGCCAGCAGTGACAGAAATAATTCACCCCTCCACTTT	CASSDRNNSPLHF
TRBJ2-1	-	TRBV10-2	TRBD2	TGTGCCAGCACCACCGGGGGGGGGCGCTACAATGAGCAGTTCTTC	CASTTGGGRYNEQFF
TRBJ2-3	-	TRBV6-4	TRBD2	TGCGCCAGCAGATTAAGCGGGAGTCACACAGATACGCAGTATTTT	CASRLSGSHTDTQYF
TRBJ1-5	few	TRBV2	-	TGTGCCAGCAACGGACAGCCCCCACAGCCCCAGCATTTT	CASNGQPPQPQHF
TRBJ2-7	-	TRBV25-1	TRBD1	TGTGCCAGCAGTGGAGTCCCGGGACAGGGAGGCTACGAGCAGTACTTC	CASSGVPGQGGYEQYF
TRBJ1-1	-	TRBV4-2	-	TGTGCCAGCAGCCAAATACGGTACACTGAAGCTTTCTTT	CASSQIRYTEAFF
TRBJ2-7	-	TRBV19	-	TGTGCCAGTAGTAAAACAGGGTCTAGCTCCTACGAGCAGTACTTC	CASSKTGSSSYEQYF
TRBJ2-7	many	TRBV5-1	TRBD2	TGCGCCAGCAGCTTGAGCGGGGGGCCCTCCCACGAGCAGTACTTC	CASSLSGGPSHEQYF
TRBJ2-7	-	TRBV11-2	-	TGTGCCAGCAGCTCCACGGGGACCCACGAGCAGTACTTC	CASSSTGTHEQYF
TRBJ1-4	few	TRBV6-1	-	TGTGCCAGCGAGGGTGGGACGGGTGGTGAAAAACTGTTTTTT	CASEGGTGGEKLFF
TRBJ2-5	-	TRBV11-2	TRBD1	TGTGCCAGCAGCATACTACAGGGGGGAGAGACCCAGTACTTC	CASSILQGGETQYF
TRBJ2-1	-	TRBV29-1	TRBD1	TGCAGCGTTGAAGATCGGGACAGGGGGAGACACAATGAGCAGTTCTTC	CSVEDRDRGRHNEQFF
TRBJ2-1	-	TRBV4-1	-	TGCGCCAGCAGCCAAGATCCCCTTGAGTTGAAGCAGTTCTTC	CASSQDPLELKQFF
TRBJ1-5	few	TRBV10-1	-	TGCGCCAGCGCAGGGACGCGACAGCCCCAGCATTTT	CASAGTRQPQHF
TRBJ1-2	many	TRBV5-1	TRBD1	TGCGCCAGCAGCCCCGCGGCGACAGGGGGGGGCTACACCTTC	CASSPAATGGGYTF
TRBJ1-3	many	TRBV9	-	TGTGCCAGCAGCGTTCGCCGGGCCATCGAGGGAAACACCATATATTTT	CASSVRRAIEGNTIYF
TRBJ2-7	few	TRBV2	TRBD2	TGTGCCAGCAGTGAACGGCTTGGGGGGGACGAGCAGTACTTC	CASSERLGGDEQYF
TRBJ1-1	-	TRBV10-3	TRBD1	TGTGCCATCGGAAAAACAGGGGGTCCAATGAACACTGAAGCTTTCTTT	CAIGKTGGPMNTEAFF